A selection of T cell receptor beta chains follows, all from one sample in a study of identical twins. Via MiXCR, TCRdb re-called the 5' RACE reads, giving one row per CDR3 protein. Here the sample spans some 590,000 distinct CDR3 sequences, just under 10% being singletons. These same data were also listed under a study on yellow fever vaccine responses in identical twins.

Sequencing was carried out using PBMCs. The receptors derive from a woman aged 18-35 years in good health. Both conserved end residues are part of each CDR3. D genes are given only for firm matches. Size is omitted from some rows. Given values are once, few, many or a class for expanded clones.

DNA: TGTGCCAGCAGTTTGGGCAGGGGCGGCAATCAGCCCCAGCATTTT
CDR3: CASSLGRGGNQPQHF
V: TRBV12-3/TRBV12-4
D: -
size: many
J: TRBJ1-5

DNA: TGCGCCAGCAGCTTGGCGGTAGCGGGAAATTATGAGCAGTTCTTC
CDR3: CASSLAVAGNYEQFF
V: TRBV5-1
D: TRBD2
size: many
J: TRBJ2-1

DNA: TGTGCCAGCAGGTCGACAGGGTCAGGAAACACCATATATTTT
CDR3: CASRSTGSGNTIYF
V: TRBV12-3/TRBV12-4
D: TRBD1
size: many
J: TRBJ1-3

DNA: TGCAGCGTTGAAGATCAACAGGGGGCAAACTCCTACAATGAGCAGTTCTTC
CDR3: CSVEDQQGANSYNEQFF
V: TRBV29-1
D: TRBD1
size: -
J: TRBJ2-1

DNA: TGCGCCAGCAGCCAAGATTTAGGACAGGAGTACGAGCAGTACTTC
CDR3: CASSQDLGQEYEQYF
V: TRBV4-1
D: TRBD1
size: -
J: TRBJ2-7

DNA: TGTGCCAGTAGTATAGGGCATCTCACTGAGCAGTTCTTC
CDR3: CASSIGHLTEQFF
V: TRBV19
D: -
size: many
J: TRBJ2-1

DNA: TGTGCCAGCAGGTCCTCTTGGGGGCCCAGCACAGATACGCAGTATTTT
CDR3: CASRSSWGPSTDTQYF
V: TRBV12-3/TRBV12-4
D: -
size: -
J: TRBJ2-3

DNA: TGTGCCAGCAGTTTAGGAGTCCGGGACAAAGAGACCCAGTACTTC
CDR3: CASSLGVRDKETQYF
V: TRBV12-3/TRBV12-4
D: -
size: many
J: TRBJ2-5

DNA: TGTGCCAGCAGTTCTTTAGCGGGGGGGCTGGATGAGCAGTTCTTC
CDR3: CASSSLAGGLDEQFF
V: TRBV2
D: TRBD2
size: few
J: TRBJ2-1

DNA: TGTGCCAGCAGTGAGGGACTAGCGGGTTACAGTGAGCAGTTCTTC
CDR3: CASSEGLAGYSEQFF
V: TRBV6-4
D: TRBD2
size: -
J: TRBJ2-1

DNA: TGTGCCAGCAATATCGCCGGGGGTGCCGGGGCCAACGTCCTGACTTTC
CDR3: CASNIAGGAGANVLTF
V: TRBV28
D: -
size: -
J: TRBJ2-6

DNA: TGTGCCAGCAGTCCAATAGGGGCCTCCTACGAGCAGTACTTC
CDR3: CASSPIGASYEQYF
V: TRBV14
D: -
size: -
J: TRBJ2-7

DNA: TGTGCCAGCAGTCAGCGGAGTAGAAGCTCCTACAATGAGCAGTTCTTC
CDR3: CASSQRSRSSYNEQFF
V: TRBV6-2/TRBV6-3
D: -
size: few
J: TRBJ2-1

DNA: TGTGCCAGCAGCGCGACTAGCGGGAGGGCCAATGAGCAGTTCTTC
CDR3: CASSATSGRANEQFF
V: TRBV6-2/TRBV6-3
D: TRBD2
size: -
J: TRBJ2-1

DNA: TGTGCCAGCAGCCAAGAATTAGCGGGGCCGTACGATGAGCAGTTCTTC
CDR3: CASSQELAGPYDEQFF
V: TRBV14
D: TRBD2
size: once
J: TRBJ2-1

DNA: TGTGCCAGCAGCGTATACGGGACCGGGGAGCTGTTTTTT
CDR3: CASSVYGTGELFF
V: TRBV9
D: -
size: few
J: TRBJ2-2

DNA: TGTGCCAGCAGCTTAGGACTAGCGGCCACAGATACGCAGTATTTT
CDR3: CASSLGLAATDTQYF
V: TRBV5-6
D: TRBD2
size: -
J: TRBJ2-3

DNA: TGTGCCTGGAGTGGCCGGGTTGGAGATACGCAGTATTTT
CDR3: CAWSGRVGDTQYF
V: TRBV30
D: -
size: -
J: TRBJ2-3

DNA: TGCGCCAGCAGCACGGTGGAGGGGGGTAGGTCCTACGAGCAGTACTTC
CDR3: CASSTVEGGRSYEQYF
V: TRBV5-1
D: -
size: few
J: TRBJ2-7

DNA: TGTGCCAGCAGTGGACAGGGAAATAGCAATCAGCCCCAGCATTTT
CDR3: CASSGQGNSNQPQHF
V: TRBV4-2
D: TRBD1
size: many
J: TRBJ1-5

DNA: TGTGCCATCAGTGAACCTGGACTAGCGGTGAACACCGGGGAGCTGTTTTTT
CDR3: CAISEPGLAVNTGELFF
V: TRBV10-3
D: TRBD2
size: few
J: TRBJ2-2

DNA: TGCGCCAGCAGTCGGGGACAGGGAAATCCCTCCGAAGCTTTCTTT
CDR3: CASSRGQGNPSEAFF
V: TRBV5-1
D: TRBD1
size: many
J: TRBJ1-1

DNA: TGCAGCGTTGCCAGCCTCTCCTACGAGCAGTACTTC
CDR3: CSVASLSYEQYF
V: TRBV29-1
D: -
size: few
J: TRBJ2-7

DNA: TGTGCCAGCAGTTACTCCGATCCGGGGCCCGGGGAGCTGTTTTTT
CDR3: CASSYSDPGPGELFF
V: TRBV6-5
D: -
size: -
J: TRBJ2-2

DNA: TGCGCCAGCAGCCCGGAACTAGCGGGGGCCTACAATGAGCAGTTCTTC
CDR3: CASSPELAGAYNEQFF
V: TRBV5-1
D: TRBD2
size: -
J: TRBJ2-1

DNA: TGCGCCAGCAGCTCTCCGGGACAGCCTAGCACAGATACGCAGTATTTT
CDR3: CASSSPGQPSTDTQYF
V: TRBV5-1
D: TRBD1
size: many
J: TRBJ2-3

DNA: TGCGCCAGCAGCCAAATGGGGGAAGATACGCAGTATTTT
CDR3: CASSQMGEDTQYF
V: TRBV4-3
D: -
size: -
J: TRBJ2-3

DNA: TGTGCCACAGCACGTATGCCAGATACGCAGTATTTT
CDR3: CATARMPDTQYF
V: TRBV12-3/TRBV12-4
D: -
size: many
J: TRBJ2-3